The clone carrying this TCR beta chain was counted between two and nine times. Antigen unknown. Via MiXCR, TCRdb re-called the reads, giving one row per CDR3 protein. This table has about 920,000 distinct CDR3 sequences, under 40% appearing once. The CDR3 has 15 amino acids. CDR1 is MNHNY and CDR2 is SVGAGI in the germline V gene (reference sequence). V was shortened by 2 bases and J by 4 bases, with 14 bases between the two germline ends. The data were taken from a study of T cell repertoires in cytomegalovirus infection. The TCR sequence derives from a human donor in good health (CMV status not recorded). Some clones in this sample may be carry-over from other donors' samples. The sample consisted of cultured CD8+ T cells from PBMCs, taken from culture after CMV antigen stimulation. The gene calls are TRBV6-6 and TRBJ1-1, with D tentatively TRBD1 (6 bases). In DNA form, the CDR3 reads TGTGCCAGCAGTTACCCCCCAGGGGCGCCCACTGAAGCTTTCTTT. Its protein is CASSYPPGAPTEAFF.